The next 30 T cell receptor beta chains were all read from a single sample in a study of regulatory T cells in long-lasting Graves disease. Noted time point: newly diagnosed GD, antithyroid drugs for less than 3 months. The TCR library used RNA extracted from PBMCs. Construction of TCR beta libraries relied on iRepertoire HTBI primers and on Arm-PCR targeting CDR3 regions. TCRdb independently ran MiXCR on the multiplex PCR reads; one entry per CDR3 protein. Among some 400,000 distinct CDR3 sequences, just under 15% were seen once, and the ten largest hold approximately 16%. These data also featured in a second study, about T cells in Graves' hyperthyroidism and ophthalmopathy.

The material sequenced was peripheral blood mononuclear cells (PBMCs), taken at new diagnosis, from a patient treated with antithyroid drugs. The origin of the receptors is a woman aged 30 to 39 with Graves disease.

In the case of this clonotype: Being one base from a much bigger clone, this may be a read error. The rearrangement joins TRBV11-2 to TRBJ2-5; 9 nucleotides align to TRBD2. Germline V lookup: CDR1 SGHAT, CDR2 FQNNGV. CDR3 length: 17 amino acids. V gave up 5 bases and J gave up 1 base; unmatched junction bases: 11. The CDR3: CASSQEGSSGIQETQYF. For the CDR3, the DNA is TGTGCCAGCAGCCAGGAGGGGTCTAGCGGGATCCAAGAGACCCAGTACTTC.

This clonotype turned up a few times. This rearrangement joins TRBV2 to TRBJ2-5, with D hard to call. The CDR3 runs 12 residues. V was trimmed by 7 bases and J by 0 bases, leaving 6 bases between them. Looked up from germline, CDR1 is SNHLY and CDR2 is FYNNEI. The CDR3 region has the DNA TGTGCCAGCACCCACAACCAAGAGACCCAGTACTTC. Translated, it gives CASTHNQETQYF.

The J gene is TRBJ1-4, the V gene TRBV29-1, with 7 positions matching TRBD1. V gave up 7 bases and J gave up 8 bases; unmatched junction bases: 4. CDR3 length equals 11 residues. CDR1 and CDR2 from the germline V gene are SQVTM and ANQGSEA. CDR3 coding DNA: TGCAGCGCCCGGGACAGCGAAAAACTGTTTTTT. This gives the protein CSARDSEKLFF. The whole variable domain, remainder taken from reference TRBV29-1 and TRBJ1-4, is SAVISQKPSRDICQRGTSLTIQCQVDSQVTMMFWYRQQPGQSLTLIATANQGSEATYESGFVIDKFPISRPNLTFSTLTVSNMSPEDSSIYLCSARDSEKLFFGSGTQLSVL.

CDR3 DNA: TGTGCCAGCAGTTACGTCAGGGGGGCTGGCGAGCAGTACTTC. This translates into CASSYVRGAGEQYF. The chain has TRBV6-2 or TRBV6-3 and TRBJ2-7; D perhaps matches TRBD1 (7 bases). The CDR3 sequence is 14 residues long. V dropped 2 bases and J dropped 6 bases, with 14 bases sitting between them. Germline values: CDR1 MNHEY, CDR2 SVGEGT.

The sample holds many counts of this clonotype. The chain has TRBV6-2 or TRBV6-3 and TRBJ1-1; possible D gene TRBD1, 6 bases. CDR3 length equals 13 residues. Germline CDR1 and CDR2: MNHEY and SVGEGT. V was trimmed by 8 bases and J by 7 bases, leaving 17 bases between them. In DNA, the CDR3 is TGTGCCAGCGAGGGGGAGGCTAATGTTGAAGCTTTCTTT. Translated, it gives CASEGEANVEAFF.

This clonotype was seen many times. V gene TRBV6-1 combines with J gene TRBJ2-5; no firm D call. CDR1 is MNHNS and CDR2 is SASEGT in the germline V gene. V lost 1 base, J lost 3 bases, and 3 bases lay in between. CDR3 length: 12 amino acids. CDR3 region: CASSEVEETQYF. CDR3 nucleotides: TGTGCCAGCAGTGAAGTGGAAGAGACCCAGTACTTC.

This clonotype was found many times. The CDR3 DNA is TGTGCCAGCAGCGGTCGGGGGGGCGAAACTTCCTACGAGCAGTACTTC. Encoded protein: CASSGRGGETSYEQYF. V usage is TRBV2 and J usage is TRBJ2-7; 8 nucleotides align to TRBD2. The CDR3 is 16 residues long. The junction had 11 bases not matched to a gene; V was cut back by 6 bases and J by 1 base. CDR1 is SNHLY and CDR2 is FYNNEI in the germline V gene.

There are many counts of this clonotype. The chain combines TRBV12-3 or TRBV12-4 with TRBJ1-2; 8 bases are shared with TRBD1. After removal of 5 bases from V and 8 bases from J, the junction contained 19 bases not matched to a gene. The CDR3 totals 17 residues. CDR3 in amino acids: CASSPPILQGGSRGYTF. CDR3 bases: TGTGCCAGCAGTCCTCCTATTCTACAGGGGGGATCGAGGGGCTACACCTTC.

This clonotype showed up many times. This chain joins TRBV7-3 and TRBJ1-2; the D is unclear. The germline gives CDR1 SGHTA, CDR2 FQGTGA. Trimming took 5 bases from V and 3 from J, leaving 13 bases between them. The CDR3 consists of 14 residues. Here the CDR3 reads CASSPHGLDYGYTF. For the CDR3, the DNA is TGTGCCAGCAGCCCGCATGGGTTGGACTATGGCTACACCTTC.

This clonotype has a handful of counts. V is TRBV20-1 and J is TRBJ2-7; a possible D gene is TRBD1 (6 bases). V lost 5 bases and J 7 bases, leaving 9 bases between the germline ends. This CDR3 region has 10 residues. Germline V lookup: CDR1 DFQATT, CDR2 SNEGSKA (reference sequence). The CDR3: CSAGQLEQYF. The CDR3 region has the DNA TGCAGTGCTGGACAGCTGGAGCAGTACTTC.

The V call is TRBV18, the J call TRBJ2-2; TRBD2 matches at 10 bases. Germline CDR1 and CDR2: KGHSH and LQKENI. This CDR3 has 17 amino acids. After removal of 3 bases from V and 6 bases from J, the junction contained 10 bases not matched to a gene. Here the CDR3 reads CASSPASSGSAAGELFF. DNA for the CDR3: TGTGCCAGCTCACCTGCCTCTAGCGGGAGTGCGGCCGGGGAGCTGTTTTTT.

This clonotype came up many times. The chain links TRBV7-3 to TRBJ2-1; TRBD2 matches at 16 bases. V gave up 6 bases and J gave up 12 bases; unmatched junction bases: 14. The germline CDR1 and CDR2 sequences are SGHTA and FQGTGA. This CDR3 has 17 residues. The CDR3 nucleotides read TGTGCCAGCAGTCTTAGTTCCGGGACTAGCGGGAGGGACGGGCAGTTCTTC. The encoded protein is CASSLSSGTSGRDGQFF.

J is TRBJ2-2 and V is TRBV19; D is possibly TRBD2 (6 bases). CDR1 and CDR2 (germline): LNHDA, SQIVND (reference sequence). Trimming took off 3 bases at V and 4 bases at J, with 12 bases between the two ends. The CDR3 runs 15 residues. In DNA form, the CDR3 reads TGTGCCAGTAGTATTGGGGCGGGAAGCACCGGGGAGCTGTTTTTT. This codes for CASSIGAGSTGELFF.

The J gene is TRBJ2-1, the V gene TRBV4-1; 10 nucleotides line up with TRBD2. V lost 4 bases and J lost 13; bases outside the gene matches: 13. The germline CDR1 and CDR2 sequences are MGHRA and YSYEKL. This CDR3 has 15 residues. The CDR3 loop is CASSPTSGERFPQFF. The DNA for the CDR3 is TGCGCCAGCAGCCCAACTAGCGGGGAACGGTTCCCCCAGTTCTTC.

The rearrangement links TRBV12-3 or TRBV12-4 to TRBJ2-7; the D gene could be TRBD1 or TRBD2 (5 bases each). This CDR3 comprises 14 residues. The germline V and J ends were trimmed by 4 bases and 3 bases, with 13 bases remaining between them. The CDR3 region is CASSSAGANYEQYF. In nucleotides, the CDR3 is TGTGCCAGCAGTTCGGCCGGGGCTAACTACGAGCAGTACTTC.

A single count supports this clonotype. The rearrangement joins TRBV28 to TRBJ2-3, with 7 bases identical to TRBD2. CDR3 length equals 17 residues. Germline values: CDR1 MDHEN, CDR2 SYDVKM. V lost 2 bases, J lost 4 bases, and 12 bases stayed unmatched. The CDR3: CASSLRGVRGLADTQYF. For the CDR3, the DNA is TGTGCCAGCAGTTTACGGGGGGTAAGGGGTTTGGCAGATACGCAGTATTTT.

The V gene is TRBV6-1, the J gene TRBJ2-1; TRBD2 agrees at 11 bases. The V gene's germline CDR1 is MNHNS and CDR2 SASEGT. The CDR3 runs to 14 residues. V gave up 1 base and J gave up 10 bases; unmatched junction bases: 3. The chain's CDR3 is CASSEGLAGGEQFF. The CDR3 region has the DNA TGTGCCAGCAGTGAAGGGCTAGCGGGAGGAGAGCAGTTCTTC.

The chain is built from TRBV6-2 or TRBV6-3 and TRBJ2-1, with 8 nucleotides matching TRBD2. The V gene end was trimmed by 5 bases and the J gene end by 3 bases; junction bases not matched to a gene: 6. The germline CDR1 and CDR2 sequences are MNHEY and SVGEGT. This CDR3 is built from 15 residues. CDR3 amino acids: CASSGIAGLYNEQFF. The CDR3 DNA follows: TGTGCCAGCAGTGGAATAGCGGGACTCTACAATGAGCAGTTCTTC.

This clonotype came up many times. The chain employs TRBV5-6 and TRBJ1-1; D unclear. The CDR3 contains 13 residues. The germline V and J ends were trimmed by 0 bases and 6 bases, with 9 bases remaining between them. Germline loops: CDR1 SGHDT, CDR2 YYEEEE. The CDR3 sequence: CASSLGGLAEAFF. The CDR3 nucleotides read TGTGCCAGCAGCTTGGGAGGGCTCGCTGAAGCTTTCTTT.

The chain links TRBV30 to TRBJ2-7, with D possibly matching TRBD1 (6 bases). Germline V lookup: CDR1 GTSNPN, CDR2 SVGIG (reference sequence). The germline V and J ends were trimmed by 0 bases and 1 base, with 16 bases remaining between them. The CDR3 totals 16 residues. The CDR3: CAWSVPPQQGSYEQYF. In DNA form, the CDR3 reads TGTGCCTGGAGTGTACCCCCCCAACAGGGATCCTACGAGCAGTACTTC.

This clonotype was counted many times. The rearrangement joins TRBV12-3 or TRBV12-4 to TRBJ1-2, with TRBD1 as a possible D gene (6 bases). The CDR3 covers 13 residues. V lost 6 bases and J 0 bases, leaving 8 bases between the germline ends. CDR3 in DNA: TGTGCCAGCAGCCACAGGGCTAACTATGGCTACACCTTC. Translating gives CASSHRANYGYTF.

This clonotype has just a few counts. The CDR3 sequence: CASSPVGSQNTEAFF. CDR3 bases: TGTGCCAGCAGCCCGGTAGGCAGTCAGAACACTGAAGCTTTCTTT. The V call is TRBV5-4, the J call TRBJ1-1; D not certain. Trimming took 4 bases from V and 1 from J, leaving 14 bases between them. CDR3 size: 15 residues. Looked up from germline, CDR1 is SGHNT and CDR2 is YYREEE (reference sequence).

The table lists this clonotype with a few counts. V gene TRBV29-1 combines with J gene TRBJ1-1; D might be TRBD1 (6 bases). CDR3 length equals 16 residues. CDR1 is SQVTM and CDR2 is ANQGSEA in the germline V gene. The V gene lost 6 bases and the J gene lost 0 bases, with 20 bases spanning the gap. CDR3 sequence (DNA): TGCAGCGTAGACAGGATCGCCTGGAGGATGAACACTGAAGCTTTCTTT. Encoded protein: CSVDRIAWRMNTEAFF.

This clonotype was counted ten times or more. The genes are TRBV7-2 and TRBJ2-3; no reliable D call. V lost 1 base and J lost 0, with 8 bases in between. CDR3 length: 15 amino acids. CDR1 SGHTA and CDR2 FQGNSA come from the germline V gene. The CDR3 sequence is CASSLVSSSTDTQYF. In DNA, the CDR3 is TGTGCCAGCAGCTTAGTCTCTTCTAGCACAGATACGCAGTATTTT. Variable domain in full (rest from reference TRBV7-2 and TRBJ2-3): GAGVSQSPSNKVTEKGKDVELRCDPISGHTALYWYRQSLGQGLEFLIYFQGNSAPDKSGLPSDRFSAERTGGSVSTLTIQRTQQEDSAVYLCASSLVSSSTDTQYFGPGTRLTVL.

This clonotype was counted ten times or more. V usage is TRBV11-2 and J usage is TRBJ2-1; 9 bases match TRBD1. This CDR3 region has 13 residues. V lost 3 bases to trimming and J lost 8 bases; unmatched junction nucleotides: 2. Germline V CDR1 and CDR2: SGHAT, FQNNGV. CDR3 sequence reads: CASSFGQGYEQFF. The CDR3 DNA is TGTGCCAGCAGCTTCGGACAGGGGTATGAGCAGTTCTTC.

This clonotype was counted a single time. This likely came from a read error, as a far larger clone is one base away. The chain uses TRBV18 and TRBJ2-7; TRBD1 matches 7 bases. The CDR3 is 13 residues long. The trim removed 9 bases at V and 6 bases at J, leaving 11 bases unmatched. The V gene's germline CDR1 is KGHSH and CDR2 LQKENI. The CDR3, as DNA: TGTGCCAGTAGCCGGGACAGCCTCTGCGAGCAGTACTTC. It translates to CASSRDSLCEQYF.

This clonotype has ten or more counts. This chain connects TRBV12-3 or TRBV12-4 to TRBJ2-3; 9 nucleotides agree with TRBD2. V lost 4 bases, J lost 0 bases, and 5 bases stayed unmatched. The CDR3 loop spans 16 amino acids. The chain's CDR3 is CASSSASGMSTDTQYF. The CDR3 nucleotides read TGTGCCAGCAGTTCGGCTAGCGGGATGAGCACAGATACGCAGTATTTT.

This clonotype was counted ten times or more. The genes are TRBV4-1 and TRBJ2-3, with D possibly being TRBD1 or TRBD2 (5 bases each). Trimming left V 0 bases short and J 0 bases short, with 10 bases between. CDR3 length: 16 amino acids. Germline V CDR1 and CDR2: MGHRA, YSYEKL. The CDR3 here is CASSQEGETSTDTQYF. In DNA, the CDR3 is TGCGCCAGCAGCCAAGAGGGGGAAACTAGCACAGATACGCAGTATTTT.

The CDR3 sequence: CASSQKLALLNSPLHF. The CDR3 nucleotides are TGCGCCAGCAGCCAGAAGTTGGCGTTACTAAATTCACCCCTCCACTTT. The rearrangement joins TRBV4-1 to TRBJ1-6; D is uncertain. The V end lost 3 bases, the J end lost 7 bases, and 16 bases lay between the germline ends. This CDR3 has 16 amino acids. Germline loops: CDR1 MGHRA, CDR2 YSYEKL.

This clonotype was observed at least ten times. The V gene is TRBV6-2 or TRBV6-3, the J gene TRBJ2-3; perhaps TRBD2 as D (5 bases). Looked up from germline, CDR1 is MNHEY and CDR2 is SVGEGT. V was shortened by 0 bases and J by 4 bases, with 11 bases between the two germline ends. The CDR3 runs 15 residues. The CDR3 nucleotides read TGTGCCAGCAGTTACTCCGGCGGGCTGGCAGATACGCAGTATTTT. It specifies CASSYSGGLADTQYF.